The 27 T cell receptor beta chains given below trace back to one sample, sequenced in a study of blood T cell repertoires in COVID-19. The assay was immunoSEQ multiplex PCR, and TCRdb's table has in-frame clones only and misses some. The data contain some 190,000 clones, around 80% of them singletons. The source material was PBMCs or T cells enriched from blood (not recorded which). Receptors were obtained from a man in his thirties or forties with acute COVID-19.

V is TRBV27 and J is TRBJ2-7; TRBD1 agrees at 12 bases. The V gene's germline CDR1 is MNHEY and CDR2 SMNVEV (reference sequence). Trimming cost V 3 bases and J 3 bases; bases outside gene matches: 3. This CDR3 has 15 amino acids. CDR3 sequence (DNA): TGTGCCAGCAGTTTGGGACAGGGGGCCATCTACGAGCAGTACTTC. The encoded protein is CASSLGQGAIYEQYF.

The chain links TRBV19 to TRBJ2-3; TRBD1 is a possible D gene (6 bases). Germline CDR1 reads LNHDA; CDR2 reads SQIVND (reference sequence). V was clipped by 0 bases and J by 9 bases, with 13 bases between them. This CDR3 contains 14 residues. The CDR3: CASSIDLSDSTQYF. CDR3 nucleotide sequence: TGTGCCAGTAGTATAGATCTATCGGACAGCACGCAGTATTTT.

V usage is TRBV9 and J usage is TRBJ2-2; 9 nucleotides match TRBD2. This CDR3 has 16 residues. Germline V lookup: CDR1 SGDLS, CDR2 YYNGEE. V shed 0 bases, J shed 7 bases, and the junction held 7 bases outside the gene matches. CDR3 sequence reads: CASSVDWTSDGGELFF. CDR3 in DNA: TGTGCCAGCAGCGTAGACTGGACTAGCGATGGCGGGGAGCTGTTTTTT.

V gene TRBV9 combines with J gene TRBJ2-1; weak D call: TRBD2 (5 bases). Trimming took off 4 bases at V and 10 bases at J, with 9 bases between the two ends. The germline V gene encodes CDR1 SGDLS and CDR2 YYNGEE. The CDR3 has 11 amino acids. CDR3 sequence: CASSPGGEQFF. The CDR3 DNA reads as TGTGCCAGCAGCCCCGGCGGGGAGCAGTTCTTC.

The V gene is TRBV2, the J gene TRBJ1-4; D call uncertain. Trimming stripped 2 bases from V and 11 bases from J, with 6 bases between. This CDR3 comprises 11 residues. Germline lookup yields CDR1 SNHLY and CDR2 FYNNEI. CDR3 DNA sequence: TGTGCCAGCAGTGAAAGCCCGAAACTGTTTTTT. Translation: CASSESPKLFF.

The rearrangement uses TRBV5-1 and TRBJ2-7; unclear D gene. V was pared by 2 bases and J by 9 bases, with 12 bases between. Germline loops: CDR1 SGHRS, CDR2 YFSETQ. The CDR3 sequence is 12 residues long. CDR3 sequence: CASSFGSVSQYF. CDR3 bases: TGCGCCAGCAGCTTCGGTTCGGTCTCGCAGTACTTC.

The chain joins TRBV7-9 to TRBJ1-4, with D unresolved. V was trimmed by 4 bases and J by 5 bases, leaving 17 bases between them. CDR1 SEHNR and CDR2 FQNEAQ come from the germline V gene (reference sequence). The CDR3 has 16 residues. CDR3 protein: CASSWEAEGYNEKLFF. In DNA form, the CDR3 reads TGTGCCAGCAGCTGGGAGGCAGAGGGATACAATGAAAAACTGTTTTTT.

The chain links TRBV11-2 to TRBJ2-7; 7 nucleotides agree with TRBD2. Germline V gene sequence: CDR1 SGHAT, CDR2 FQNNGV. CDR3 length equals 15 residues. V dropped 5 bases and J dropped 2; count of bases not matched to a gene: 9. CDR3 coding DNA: TGTGCCAGCAGCGCCCCCGGACTAGGTCCCTACGAGCAGTACTTC. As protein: CASSAPGLGPYEQYF.

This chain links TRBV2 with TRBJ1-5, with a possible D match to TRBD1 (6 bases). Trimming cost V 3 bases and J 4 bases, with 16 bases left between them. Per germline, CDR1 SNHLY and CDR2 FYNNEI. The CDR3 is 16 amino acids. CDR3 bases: TGTGCCAGCAGTGACGGTGCGGGGGCTCGAAATCAGCCCCAGCATTTT. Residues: CASSDGAGARNQPQHF.

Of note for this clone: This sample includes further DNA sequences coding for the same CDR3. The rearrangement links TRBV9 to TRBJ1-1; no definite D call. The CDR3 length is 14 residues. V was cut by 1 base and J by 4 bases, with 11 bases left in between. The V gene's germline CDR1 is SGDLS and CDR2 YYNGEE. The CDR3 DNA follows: TGTGCCAGCAGCGTACTTGAGGGATCCACTGAAGCTTTCTTT. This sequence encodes CASSVLEGSTEAFF.

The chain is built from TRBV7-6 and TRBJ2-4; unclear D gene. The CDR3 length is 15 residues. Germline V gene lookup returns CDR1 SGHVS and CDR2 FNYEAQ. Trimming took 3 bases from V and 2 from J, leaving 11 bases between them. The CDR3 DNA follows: TGTGCCAGCAGCTTGGAAGACTTACCCAAAAACATTCAGTACTTC. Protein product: CASSLEDLPKNIQYF.

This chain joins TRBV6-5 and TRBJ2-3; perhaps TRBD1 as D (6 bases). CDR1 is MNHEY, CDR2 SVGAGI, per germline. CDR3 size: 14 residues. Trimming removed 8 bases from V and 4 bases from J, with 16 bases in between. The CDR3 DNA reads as TGTGCCAGCGGCCGGACAGCCAGCGCAGATACGCAGTATTTT. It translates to CASGRTASADTQYF.

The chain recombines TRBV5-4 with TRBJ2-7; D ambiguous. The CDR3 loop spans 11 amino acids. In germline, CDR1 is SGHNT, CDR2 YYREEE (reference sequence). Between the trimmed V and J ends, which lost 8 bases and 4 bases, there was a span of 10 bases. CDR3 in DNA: TGTGCCAGTACCGCAGGATACGAGCAGTACTTC. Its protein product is CASTAGYEQYF.

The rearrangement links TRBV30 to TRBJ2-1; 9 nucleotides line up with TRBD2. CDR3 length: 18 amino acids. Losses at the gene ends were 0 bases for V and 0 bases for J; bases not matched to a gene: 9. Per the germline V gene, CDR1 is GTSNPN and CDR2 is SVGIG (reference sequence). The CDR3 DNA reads TGTGCCTGGAGTGTAATTAGCGGGGGCTTAAGCTCCTACAATGAGCAGTTCTTC. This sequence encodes CAWSVISGGLSSYNEQFF.

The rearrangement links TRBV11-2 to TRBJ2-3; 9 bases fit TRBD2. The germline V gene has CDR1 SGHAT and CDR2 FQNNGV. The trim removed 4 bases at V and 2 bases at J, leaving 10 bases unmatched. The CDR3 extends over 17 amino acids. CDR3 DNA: TGTGCCAGCAGCTCCCTCTTCCTAGCGGGGTACACAGATACGCAGTATTTT. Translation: CASSSLFLAGYTDTQYF.

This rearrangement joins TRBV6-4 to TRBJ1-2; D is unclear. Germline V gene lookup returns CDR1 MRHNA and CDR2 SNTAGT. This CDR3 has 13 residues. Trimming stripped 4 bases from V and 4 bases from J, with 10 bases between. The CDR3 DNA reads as TGTGCCAGCAGTGCGGAGACGGGCTATGGCTACACCTTC. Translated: CASSAETGYGYTF.

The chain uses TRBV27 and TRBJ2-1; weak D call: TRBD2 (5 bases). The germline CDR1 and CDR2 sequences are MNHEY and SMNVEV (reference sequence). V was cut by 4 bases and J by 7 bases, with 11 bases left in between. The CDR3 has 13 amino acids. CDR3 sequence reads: CASSSLRGNEQFF. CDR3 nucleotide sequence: TGTGCCAGCAGTTCACTCCGGGGAAATGAGCAGTTCTTC.

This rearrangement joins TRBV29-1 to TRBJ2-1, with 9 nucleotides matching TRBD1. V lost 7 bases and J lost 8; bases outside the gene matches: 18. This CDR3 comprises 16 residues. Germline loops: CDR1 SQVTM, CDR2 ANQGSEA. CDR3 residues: CSALGVPGQGADEQFF. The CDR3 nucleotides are TGCAGCGCTCTGGGAGTCCCGGGACAGGGTGCGGATGAGCAGTTCTTC.

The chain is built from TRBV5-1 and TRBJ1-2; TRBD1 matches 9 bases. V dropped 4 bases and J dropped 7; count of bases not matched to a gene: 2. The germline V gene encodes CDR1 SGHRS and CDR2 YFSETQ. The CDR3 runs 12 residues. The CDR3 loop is CASSGQGFGYTF. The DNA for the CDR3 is TGCGCCAGCAGCGGACAGGGGTTTGGCTACACCTTC. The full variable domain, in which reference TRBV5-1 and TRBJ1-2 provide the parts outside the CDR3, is KAGVTQTPRYLIKTRGQQVTLSCSPISGHRSVSWYQQTPGQGLQFLFEYFSETQRNKGNFPGRFSGRQFSNSRSEMNVSTLELGDSALYLCASSGQGFGYTFGSGTRLTVV.

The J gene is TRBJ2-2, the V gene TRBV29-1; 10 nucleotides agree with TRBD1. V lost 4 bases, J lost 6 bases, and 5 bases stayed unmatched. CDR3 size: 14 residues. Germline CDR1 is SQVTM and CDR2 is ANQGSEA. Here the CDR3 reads CSVAGQGVPGELFF. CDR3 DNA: TGCAGCGTTGCCGGACAGGGGGTCCCCGGGGAGCTGTTTTTT.

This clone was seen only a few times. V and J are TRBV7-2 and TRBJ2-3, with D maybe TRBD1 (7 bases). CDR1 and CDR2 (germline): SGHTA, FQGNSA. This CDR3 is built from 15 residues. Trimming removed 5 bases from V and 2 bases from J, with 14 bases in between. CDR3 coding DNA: TGTGCCAGCAGCCCGACTAGGGGGCTCACAGATACGCAGTATTTT. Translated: CASSPTRGLTDTQYF.

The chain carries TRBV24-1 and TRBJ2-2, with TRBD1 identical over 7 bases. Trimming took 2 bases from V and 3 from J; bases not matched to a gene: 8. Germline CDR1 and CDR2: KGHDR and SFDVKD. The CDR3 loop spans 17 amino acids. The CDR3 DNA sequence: TGTGCCACCAGTGATTCCACGCCAGGGGGTTACACCGGGGAGCTGTTTTTT. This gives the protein CATSDSTPGGYTGELFF.

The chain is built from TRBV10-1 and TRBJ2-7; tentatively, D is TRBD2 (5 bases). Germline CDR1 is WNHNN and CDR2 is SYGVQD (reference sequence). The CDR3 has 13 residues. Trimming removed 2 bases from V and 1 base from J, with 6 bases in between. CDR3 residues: CASSEGGSYEQYF. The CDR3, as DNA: TGCGCCAGCAGTGAGGGCGGGTCCTACGAGCAGTACTTC.

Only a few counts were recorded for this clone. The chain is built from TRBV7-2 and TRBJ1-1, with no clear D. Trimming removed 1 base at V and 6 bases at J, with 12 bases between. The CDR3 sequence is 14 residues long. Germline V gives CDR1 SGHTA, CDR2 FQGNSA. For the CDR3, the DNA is TGTGCCAGCAGCTTAGGCGGGTTTAGCCCTGAAGCTTTCTTT. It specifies CASSLGGFSPEAFF. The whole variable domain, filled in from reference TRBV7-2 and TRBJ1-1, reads GAGVSQSPSNKVTEKGKDVELRCDPISGHTALYWYRQSLGQGLEFLIYFQGNSAPDKSGLPSDRFSAERTGGSVSTLTIQRTQQEDSAVYLCASSLGGFSPEAFFGQGTRLTVV.

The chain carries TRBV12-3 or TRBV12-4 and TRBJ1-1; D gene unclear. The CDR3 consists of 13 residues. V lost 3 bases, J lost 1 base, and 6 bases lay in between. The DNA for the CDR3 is TGTGCCAGCAGTTTGAGGTCGAACACTGAAGCTTTCTTT. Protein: CASSLRSNTEAFF.

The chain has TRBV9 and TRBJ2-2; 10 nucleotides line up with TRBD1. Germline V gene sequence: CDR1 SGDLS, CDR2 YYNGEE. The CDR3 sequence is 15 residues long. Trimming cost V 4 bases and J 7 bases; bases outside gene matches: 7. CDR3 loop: CASSPGQGLRGELFF. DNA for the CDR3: TGTGCCAGCAGCCCGGGACAGGGGTTACGCGGGGAGCTGTTTTTT.

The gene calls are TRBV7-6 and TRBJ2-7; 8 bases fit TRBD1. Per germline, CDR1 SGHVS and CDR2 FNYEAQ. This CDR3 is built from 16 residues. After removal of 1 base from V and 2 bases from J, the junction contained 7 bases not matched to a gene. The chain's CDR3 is CASSLGSGQATYEQYF. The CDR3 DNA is TGTGCCAGCAGCTTAGGATCGGGACAGGCTACCTACGAGCAGTACTTC. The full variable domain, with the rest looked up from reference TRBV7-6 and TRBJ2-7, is GAGVSQSPRYKVTKRGQDVALRCDPISGHVSLYWYRQALGQGPEFLTYFNYEAQQDKSGLPNDRFSAERPEGSISTLTIQRTEQRDSAMYRCASSLGSGQATYEQYFGPGTRLTVT.